These T cell receptor beta chains were read from a single sample in a study of T cell clones after liver transplantation. Assay: immunoSEQ multiplex PCR; the TCRdb copy retains only in-frame clones and omits some. Of about 80,000 clones listed, about 82% were seen once; the top ten hold 0.45% to 0.55%. The source was CD4+ T cells from blood, collected approximately 3.5 years after liver transplant. Receptors originate from a human patient who received a liver transplant. Some T cells may be graft donor cells. CDR3s include the opening cysteine and the closing phenylalanine or tryptophan. The order of the fields is J gene, V gene, CDR3 protein.

J: TRBJ1-3; V: TRBV30; CDR3: CAWSPGGGNTIYF
J: TRBJ1-4; V: TRBV5-1; CDR3: CASSSGGGGDEKLFF
J: TRBJ2-4; V: TRBV6-1; CDR3: CASSEAITGKNIQYF
J: TRBJ2-1; V: TRBV5-1; CDR3: CASSFRRGNEQFF
J: TRBJ1-5; V: TRBV2; CDR3: CASTGEGEPQHF
J: TRBJ1-1; V: TRBV9; CDR3: CASSGTLTGDGDTEAFF
J: TRBJ2-7; V: TRBV18; CDR3: CASSPPGLAGAGGSYEQYF
J: TRBJ2-5; V: TRBV6-1; CDR3: CASSPLLALGETQYF
J: TRBJ1-4; V: TRBV28; CDR3: CASSLFGQTSTNEKLFF
J: TRBJ2-2; V: TRBV7-2; CDR3: CASSPDGLGTGELFF
J: TRBJ1-1; V: TRBV28; CDR3: CASRPRHPGGTEAFF
J: TRBJ2-3; V: TRBV11-2; CDR3: CASSRGGPTDTQYF
J: TRBJ1-2; V: TRBV5-4; CDR3: CASSLYPPVNYGYTF
J: TRBJ2-6; V: TRBV19; CDR3: CASSPPTGGYGANVLTF
J: TRBJ2-1; V: TRBV5-4; CDR3: CASSLAPGGSYNEQFF
J: TRBJ1-2; V: TRBV7-6; CDR3: CASSDRGLGYGYTF
J: TRBJ2-1; V: TRBV5-1; CDR3: CASSSELSSYNEQFF
J: TRBJ1-4; V: TRBV2; CDR3: CASSFNRQGMGEKLFF
J: TRBJ2-1; V: TRBV7-9; CDR3: CASSLTHSNEQFF
J: TRBJ2-1; V: TRBV6-1; CDR3: CASSRETFPHNEQFF
J: TRBJ2-1; V: TRBV18; CDR3: CASSPRNAGGDYNEQFF
J: TRBJ1-2; V: TRBV7-2; CDR3: CASSLRKGAGGYTF
J: TRBJ2-3; V: TRBV5-6; CDR3: CASSLVGSTDTQYF
J: NA; V: TRBV4-1; CDR3: CASSQEVGASGRPIYYEQYF
J: TRBJ2-1; V: TRBV28; CDR3: CASSFSGLAEDEQFF
J: TRBJ1-3; V: TRBV18; CDR3: CASSLNQGLSGNTIYF
J: TRBJ2-1; V: TRBV5-8; CDR3: CASSSTSGSINEQFF
J: TRBJ2-7; V: TRBV6-5; CDR3: CASSSQGRGAYEQYF
J: TRBJ2-1; V: TRBV5-1; CDR3: CASSSNSGSFSNEQFF
J: TRBJ2-5; V: TRBV28; CDR3: CASSLLARGETQYF
J: TRBJ1-2; V: TRBV7-8; CDR3: CASSLGPGLGYTF
J: TRBJ2-4; V: TRBV23-1; CDR3: CASRMGLGMAKNIQYF
J: TRBJ1-1; V: TRBV5-1; CDR3: CASSWGTGGTEAFF
J: TRBJ1-5; V: TRBV28; CDR3: CASSLYGTGGRNQPQHF
J: TRBJ2-1; V: TRBV2; CDR3: CASNRTSPLF
J: TRBJ1-1; V: TRBV11-2; CDR3: CASSLDRQITEAFF
J: TRBJ2-3; V: TRBV9; CDR3: CASSYGRTSGTDTQYF
J: TRBJ2-7; V: TRBV19; CDR3: CASSTGTPASYEQYF
J: TRBJ1-1; V: TRBV18; CDR3: CASSPPRRALFMNTEAFF
J: TRBJ2-4; V: TRBV28; CDR3: CAVARGGAAKNIQYF
J: TRBJ2-2; V: TRBV27; CDR3: CASRQGWLDTGELFF
J: TRBJ2-1; V: TRBV27; CDR3: CASSLNSRQYSYNEQFF
J: TRBJ2-7; V: TRBV19; CDR3: CASSMDRETHEQYF
J: TRBJ2-5; V: TRBV29-1; CDR3: CSFDRVRETQYF
J: TRBJ1-5; V: TRBV5-4; CDR3: CASSLGGRNQPQHF
J: TRBJ2-3; V: TRBV5-1; CDR3: CASSFDWTSGKFGDTQYF